This T cell receptor (beta chain) was identified during a study of blood T cells in healthy people across ages. A J-beta primer mix and a sample-barcoded 5' primer were used in a second PCR of roughly 6 to 12 cycles. Using its own MiXCR run on the 5' RACE reads, TCRdb lists one record per CDR3 protein. The sample consists of hundreds of thousands of distinct CDR3 sequences, around 49% of them appearing once. Each sample yielded at least 6 million isolated PBMCs. This clonotype was recorded once. The antigen is not known. Findings and limits, study-wide: Lack of knowledge of donor CMV status possibly confounded expanded clonotype changes.

The sample comprised blood. This sequence was found in a woman aged 55 to 70 in good health.

This CDR3 is CASSFPGSVTEAFF. The CDR3 bases are TGTGCCAGCAGTTTCCCCGGGAGTGTGACAGAAGCTTTCTTT. The chain combines TRBV28 with TRBJ1-1; D gene uncertain. Germline CDR1 MDHEN, CDR2 SYDVKM. The CDR3 runs 14 residues. Trimming took off 3 bases at V and 8 bases at J, with 16 bases between the two ends. Together with reference TRBV28 and TRBJ1-1, the CDR3 gives the full variable domain: DVKVTQSSRYLVKRTGEKVFLECVQDMDHENMFWYRQDPGLGLRLIYFSYDVKMKEKGDIPEGYSVSREKKERFSLILESASTNQTSMYLCASSFPGSVTEAFFGQGTRLTVV.